The T cell receptor (beta chain) described here comes from a study of cytomegalovirus exposure and HLA in healthy donors. Study-wide findings and caveats: For most TCR beta V segments, an earlier analysis put the productive rate at about 90% or about 30% of the time.

13 Jbeta primers and 60 Vbeta primers were used for the PCR. Generated by immunoSEQ multiplex PCR, the TCRdb table keeps only in-frame clones and is missing some. Here the sample spans roughly 130,000 clones, roughly 78% being singletons. Trimming removed 0 bases from V and 9 bases from J, with 12 bases in between. The germline gives CDR1 LGHNA, CDR2 YSLEER. CDR3 size: 14 residues. A remark on this clone: Its specificity is unknown.

This sequence was found in a man aged 25-45 years in good health and CMV-seronegative. Sequences were obtained from PBMCs. The chain is built from TRBV4-3 and TRBJ2-1; D is unclear. The CDR3, as DNA: TGCGCCAGCAGCCAAGAAGGAGCGTTGGGTGAGCAGTTCTTC. Translation: CASSQEGALGEQFF.